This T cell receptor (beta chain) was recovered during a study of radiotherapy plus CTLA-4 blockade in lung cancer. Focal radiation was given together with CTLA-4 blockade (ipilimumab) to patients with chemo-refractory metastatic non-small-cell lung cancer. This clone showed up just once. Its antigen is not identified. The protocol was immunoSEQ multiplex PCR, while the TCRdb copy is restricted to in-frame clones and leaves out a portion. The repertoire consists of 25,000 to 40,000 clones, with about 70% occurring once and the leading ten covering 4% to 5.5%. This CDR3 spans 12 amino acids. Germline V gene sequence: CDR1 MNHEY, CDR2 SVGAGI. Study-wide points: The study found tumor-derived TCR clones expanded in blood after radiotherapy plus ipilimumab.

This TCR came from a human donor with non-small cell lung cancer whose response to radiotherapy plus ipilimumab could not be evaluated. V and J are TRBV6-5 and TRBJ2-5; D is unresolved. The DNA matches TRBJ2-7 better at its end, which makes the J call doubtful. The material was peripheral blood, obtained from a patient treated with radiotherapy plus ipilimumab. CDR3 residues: CASSHSLYEQYF. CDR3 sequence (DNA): TGTGCCAGCAGCCACAGCCTCTACGAGCAGTACTTC.